This T cell receptor beta chain was captured in a study of cytomegalovirus exposure and HLA in healthy donors. Study details: Within an early data release were 80 million to 90 million unique TCRs drawn from HLA-typed donors. Ancestry clustering placed 70% to 90% of more than 350 genotyped donors in the Caucasian-associated cluster.

This CDR3 spans 15 amino acids. V was clipped by 6 bases and J by 9 bases; unmatched bases: 8. Looked up from germline, CDR1 is MNHEY and CDR2 is SVGAGI. Use of 60 Vbeta and 13 Jbeta primers characterized the PCR. The protocol was immunoSEQ multiplex PCR, while the TCRdb copy is restricted to in-frame clones and leaves out a portion. The table lists about 100,000 clones, approximately 80% of them singletons, with approximately 4.2% in the top ten. Specimen: PBMCs. This sequence joins TRBV6-5 and TRBJ2-1, with 13 positions matching TRBD2. This sequence was found in a female donor in good health and CMV-seropositive. DNA for the CDR3: TGTGCCAGCAGGCGACTAGCGGGAGGACTTAGTGAGCAGTTCTTC. It yields the protein CASRRLAGGLSEQFF.